Listed here are 14 T cell receptor beta chains from one sample, sequenced in a study of blood T cells in healthy people across ages. It was with a sample-barcoded 5' primer and a J-beta primer mix that a second PCR of roughly 7 to 12 cycles was run. TCRdb re-called the 5' RACE reads through MiXCR, storing one row per CDR3 protein. The table includes 790,000 or so distinct CDR3 sequences, about half detected once. The sequenced material came from blood. Every receptor here comes from a man at least 80 years old in good health.

The chain carries TRBV10-3 and TRBJ2-1; tentative D call: TRBD1 (6 bases). CDR3 length: 14 residues. Trimming took off 7 bases at V and 0 bases at J, with 10 bases between the two ends. Germline V CDR1 and CDR2: ENHRY, SYGVKD. CDR3 DNA sequence: TGTGCCATCATAACAGGGAGCTCCTACAATGAGCAGTTCTTC. Its translation: CAIITGSSYNEQFF.

V gene TRBV5-1 combines with J gene TRBJ1-1; D not certain. CDR1 and CDR2 (germline): SGHRS, YFSETQ. This CDR3 has 13 amino acids. Trimming shortened V by 6 bases and J by 0 bases, and 9 bases separated the two germline ends. The CDR3 region has the DNA TGCGCCAGCAAGACAAGCATGAACACTGAAGCTTTCTTT. Translating gives CASKTSMNTEAFF.

The chain links TRBV20-1 to TRBJ2-7; no clear D gene. Germline CDR1 and CDR2: DFQATT and SNEGSKA (reference sequence). This CDR3 has 16 amino acids. The ends were cut back, 3 bases at V and 5 bases at J, with 23 bases in the middle. The CDR3 bases are TGCAGTGCTAGGGAGAACCGACCCCTACGGAAAGACGAGCAGTACTTC. Residues: CSARENRPLRKDEQYF.

The gene calls are TRBV3-1 and TRBJ2-3, with D possibly TRBD2 on 6 matching bases. V was clipped by 2 bases and J by 3 bases, with 15 bases between them. Germline-derived CDR1 and CDR2 are LGHDT and YNNKEL (reference sequence). The CDR3 totals 16 residues. CDR3 loop: CASSQRELMRTDTQYF. The DNA of the CDR3 is TGTGCCAGCAGCCAACGGGAGCTAATGAGGACAGATACGCAGTATTTT.

This clonotype has more than one count but fewer than ten. The V and J genes are TRBV20-1 and TRBJ2-3, with D uncertain. This CDR3 comprises 14 residues. Trimming shortened V by 1 base and J by 2 bases, and 10 bases separated the two germline ends. Germline CDR1 DFQATT, CDR2 SNEGSKA (reference sequence). This CDR3 reads CSARAHGPTDTQYF. As DNA, the CDR3 is TGCAGTGCTAGAGCTCACGGCCCCACAGATACGCAGTATTTT.

This clonotype was recorded a few times. The genes are TRBV6-2 or TRBV6-3 and TRBJ2-4; D gene unclear. Trimming took off 2 bases at V and 0 bases at J, with 8 bases between the two ends. Germline V CDR1 and CDR2: MNHEY, SVGEGT. The CDR3 totals 15 residues. The CDR3 coding sequence is TGTGCCAGCAGTTACGAAGGCGGAGCCAAAAACATTCAGTACTTC. This encodes CASSYEGGAKNIQYF.

This clonotype was recorded many times. This chain uses TRBV7-8 with TRBJ2-7; 13 nucleotides match TRBD2. Trimming at V came to 4 bases and at J to 6 bases, leaving 6 bases not matched to a gene. Per the germline V gene, CDR1 is SGHVS and CDR2 is FQNEAQ. This CDR3 region has 15 residues. CDR3 nucleotides: TGTGCCAGCAGCTCCCGACTAGCGGGAGGTGGCGAGCAGTACTTC. Its translation is CASSSRLAGGGEQYF.

There are many counts of this clonotype. The chain has TRBV7-2 and TRBJ2-7; 12 bases are shared with TRBD2. CDR1 and CDR2 from the germline V gene are SGHTA and FQGNSA. V lost 2 bases, J lost 3 bases, and 17 bases stayed unmatched. The CDR3 has 20 amino acids. CDR3 sequence reads: CASSLPEVPSGRARLYEQYF. CDR3 bases: TGTGCCAGCAGCTTACCCGAAGTTCCTAGCGGGAGGGCAAGGCTCTACGAGCAGTACTTC. Supplemented by reference TRBV7-2 and TRBJ2-7, the full variable domain reads GAGVSQSPSNKVTEKGKDVELRCDPISGHTALYWYRQSLGQGLEFLIYFQGNSAPDKSGLPSDRFSAERTGGSVSTLTIQRTQQEDSAVYLCASSLPEVPSGRARLYEQYFGPGTRLTVT.

This chain joins TRBV20-1 and TRBJ2-1; 8 bases agree with TRBD2. Germline assignment: CDR1 DFQATT and CDR2 SNEGSKA (reference sequence). This CDR3 is built from 15 residues. V lost 4 bases to trimming and J lost 6 bases; unmatched junction nucleotides: 11. The CDR3 DNA follows: TGCAGTGCTAAGATGCCGGGACTAGACAGCAATGAGCAGTTCTTC. Translation: CSAKMPGLDSNEQFF.

The chain carries TRBV30 and TRBJ2-3; 7 bases fit TRBD2. V lost 0 bases, J lost 4 bases, and 4 bases stayed unmatched. The CDR3 extends over 14 amino acids. From germline, CDR1 is GTSNPN and CDR2 SVGIG (reference sequence). The CDR3 spells CAWSVLLAADTQYF. The CDR3 bases are TGTGCCTGGAGTGTATTGCTAGCGGCAGATACGCAGTATTTT.

J is TRBJ2-7 and V is TRBV13, with 9 bases identical to TRBD1. Germline V lookup: CDR1 PRHDT, CDR2 FYEKMQ (reference sequence). The ends lost 6 bases at V and 1 base at J; junction bases unmatched: 4. The length of the CDR3 is 14 residues. The CDR3 reads CASRSGQGSYEQYF. CDR3 sequence (DNA): TGTGCCAGCAGATCCGGACAGGGGTCCTACGAGCAGTACTTC.

The chain has TRBV14 and TRBJ1-6; D gene uncertain. The V end lost 4 bases, the J end lost 7 bases, and 8 bases lay between the germline ends. Germline V lookup: CDR1 SGHDN, CDR2 FVKESK. The CDR3 has 13 residues. The CDR3 DNA follows: TGTGCCAGCAGCCGTATACCCAATTCACCCCTCCACTTT. Protein product: CASSRIPNSPLHF. Supplemented by reference TRBV14 and TRBJ1-6, the full variable domain reads EAGVTQFPSHSVIEKGQTVTLRCDPISGHDNLYWYRRVMGKEIKFLLHFVKESKQDESGMPNNRFLAERTGGTYSTLKVQPAELEDSGVYFCASSRIPNSPLHFGNGTRLTVT.

V gene TRBV7-9 combines with J gene TRBJ1-4; 7 bases agree with TRBD1. The CDR3 consists of 14 residues. The V and J ends lost 5 bases and 3 bases, in that order; junction bases with no gene match: 3. Germline lookup yields CDR1 SEHNR and CDR2 FQNEAQ (reference sequence). In DNA, the CDR3 is TGTGCCAGCAGCACACAGGGGCCTAATGAAAAACTGTTTTTT. Protein product: CASSTQGPNEKLFF.

This clonotype was seen a few times. V usage is TRBV5-1 and J usage is TRBJ2-5; tentative D call: TRBD2 (6 bases). This CDR3 is built from 14 residues. V lost 4 bases to trimming and J lost 5 bases, with 15 bases between them. Germline V gene data show CDR1 as SGHRS and CDR2 as YFSETQ. CDR3 sequence reads: CASSVVLARETQYF. For the CDR3, the DNA is TGCGCCAGCAGCGTGGTACTAGCCCGGGAGACCCAGTACTTC.